This T cell receptor beta chain is from a study of blood T cell repertoires in COVID-19 (dated by TCRdb to 2018 to 2020). Describing the broader study: Samples covering the acute and convalescent phases of COVID-19 were provided by collaborators in the United States, Italy and Spain. The prospective study material was composed of cDNA or gDNA derived from T cells, B-cell-depleted T cells, or PBMCs. Deeply sampled blood TCRbeta repertoires from subjects exposed to, actively infected with, or recovered from COVID-19 were included in the dataset. The repertoires were released in a freely available public database intended as a resource for research on the immune response to SARS-CoV-2. The samples were drawn from the first 160 participants of the ongoing ImmuneRACE study and from 1,200 or so subjects provided by 6 global collaborators. Sample metadata almost always included a de-identified subject ID, COVID-19 status, age in years and sex. HLA class I and class II types, where available, came from metadata supplied by the sample provider rather than from assay-based typing.

The CDR3 holds 15 amino acids from the cysteine to the phenylalanine. CDR3 DNA is the only sequence kept; it has 45 bases, read in frame from the first base. In the germline V gene, CDR1 corresponds to SGHRS and CDR2 to YFSETQ. Trimming takes 0 bases from V and 3 bases from J, and the germline ends sit 13 bases apart. Overall study results and their limits: The quantity of clinical and demographic metadata differed by source and by participant and was supplied without curation.

Whole blood was collected in K2EDTA tubes by collaborating institutions according to the institutions' own protocols. Collaborator samples were shipped for TCRbeta analysis as frozen whole blood, isolated PBMCs, or DNA extracted from either sample type. The immunoSEQ Assay, a bias-controlled multiplex PCR, was used to amplify TCRbeta CDR3 regions from genomic DNA. As for the original processing: Within the assay, amplification of reference gene primers was used to estimate how many nucleated cells each sample contained. To quantify the absolute abundance of each unique TCRbeta CDR3 rearrangement, sequence reads were collapsed and filtered. Productive Simpson clonality was computed per sample as the square root of Simpson's diversity index over productive rearrangements. This immuneACCESS table, as held by TCRdb, lists in-frame sequences with V and J called but not all clones. Of the missing ones, under half trace to an unresolved V gene in checked studies; the others have no known cause. That table supplies the V and J calls and clone size; D and trimming were determined from the DNA. The sample table holds some 83,000 clones, of which around 90% were seen once. Approximately 2.2% of the sample rests with the top ten.

Comments on this clone: Its antigen has not been determined. Per-base qualities were not stored, and no clone one base away is much larger.

The chain is assembled from TRBV5-1 and TRBJ2-7; tentative D gene TRBD2, with 6 bases matching. Material for sequencing was peripheral blood. This sequence was found in a man between 50 and 59 years old with acute or convalescent COVID-19. The nucleotide sequence is given as TGCGCCAGCAGCTTGGGGCGACTAGACTACTACGAGCAGTACTTC. Translated, this is CASSLGRLDYYEQYF.